One and the same sample provided the 13 T cell receptor beta chains below, sequenced in a study of beta chain features in type 1 diabetes (dated 2018 in TCRdb). The full study reports these points: In all four CD4+ subsets, TCRB CDR3 length was moderately but significantly shorter in type 1 diabetes patients.

Libraries were made using the immunoSEQ multiplex PCR assay. The High Capacity cDNA Reverse Transcription Kit was used to reverse transcribe all of the isolated RNA, meaning that expressed TCRB transcripts were what got sequenced. Not all clones reach the TCRdb copy of this immuneACCESS table, which keeps in-frame sequences only. Checked studies attribute under half of the gap to unresolved V genes and leave the rest unexplained. The sample has 250,000 to 350,000 clones on record, over 12% of them singletons. The leading ten clones occupy roughly 0.015% of the sample. No antigens are known for them. Material: naive CD4+ T cells from blood. The cell subset or site label of this sample denotes: true naive CD4+ T cells. The source is a man aged 18 to 29 with type 1 diabetes.

This clone was observed a few times. This chain connects TRBV25-1 to TRBJ2-3; D remains unclear. The ends were cut back, 6 bases at V and 4 bases at J, with 11 bases in the middle. Looked up from germline, CDR1 is MGHDK and CDR2 is SYGVNS. The CDR3 length is 13 residues. The CDR3 DNA reads TGTGCCAGCAGCGACTTCCGGGCAGATACGCAGTATTTT. Its translation is CASSDFRADTQYF.

The chain combines TRBV28 with TRBJ2-3, with 8 bases that match TRBD1. Per germline, CDR1 MDHEN and CDR2 SYDVKM. J gave up 2 bases and V 3 bases, and 4 bases lay outside the gene matches. This CDR3 region has 15 residues. CDR3 nucleotides: TGTGCCAGCAGTTTCTCGGGACAGGACACAGATACGCAGTATTTT. Its protein is CASSFSGQDTDTQYF.

This chain connects TRBV7-9 to TRBJ1-4; the D gene is possibly TRBD1 (5 bases). CDR1 SEHNR and CDR2 FQNEAQ come from the germline V gene (reference sequence). V was trimmed by 11 bases and J by 0 bases, leaving 13 bases between them. This CDR3 is 14 amino acids long. The CDR3 coding sequence is TGTGCCGGGGCCAGGGATGCAACTAATGAAAAACTGTTTTTT. Translated: CAGARDATNEKLFF.

Only a few counts were recorded for this clone. CDR3 sequence (DNA): TGTGCCAGCAGCCCCGGGGGCTTAGCGGGAGTAGAGACCCAGTACTTC. Amino acids: CASSPGGLAGVETQYF. The genes are TRBV5-4 and TRBJ2-5; 9 bases align to TRBD2. CDR3 size: 16 residues. Germline V gene sequence: CDR1 SGHNT, CDR2 YYREEE (reference sequence). V lost 4 bases to trimming and J lost 4 bases; unmatched junction nucleotides: 11.

A few counts support this clone. The V call is TRBV28, the J call TRBJ2-7, with D maybe TRBD2 (7 bases). Between the trimmed V and J ends, which lost 6 bases and 6 bases, there was a span of 9 bases. The CDR3 contains 11 residues. CDR1 is MDHEN and CDR2 is SYDVKM in the germline V gene. CDR3 sequence (DNA): TGTGCCAGCAGGGGAGGGGGCGAGCAGTACTTC. Amino acids: CASRGGGEQYF.

This clone was recorded a few times. The chain has TRBV29-1 and TRBJ2-1; maybe TRBD2 (7 bases). Trimming removed 3 bases at V and 1 base at J, with 16 bases between. Germline V gene lookup returns CDR1 SQVTM and CDR2 ANQGSEA. The CDR3 spans 16 residues. The chain's CDR3 is CSVEDRRGGSYNEQFF. Written as DNA, the CDR3 is TGCAGCGTTGAGGACCGGAGGGGGGGATCCTACAATGAGCAGTTCTTC.

There are a few counts of this clone. This sequence joins TRBV7-2 and TRBJ2-4; 9 bases map to TRBD2. The CDR3 runs 17 residues. Germline CDR1 is SGHTA and CDR2 is FQGNSA. Trimming cost V 4 bases and J 1 base; bases outside gene matches: 8. The CDR3: CASSSPPSGGAKNIQYF. CDR3 DNA: TGTGCCAGCAGCTCGCCACCCAGCGGGGGGGCCAAAAACATTCAGTACTTC.

A few counts support this clone. The CDR3: CASSEVLSSGGYTF. CDR3 sequence (DNA): TGTGCCAGCAGTGAGGTTCTATCGTCCGGTGGCTACACCTTC. The chain carries TRBV2 and TRBJ1-2, with unresolved D. With 3 bases removed from V and 7 bases from J, the gap between germline ends came to 15 bases. Germline-derived CDR1 and CDR2 are SNHLY and FYNNEI. CDR3 length: 14 residues. Supplemented by reference TRBV2 and TRBJ1-2, the full variable domain reads EPEVTQTPSHQVTQMGQEVILRCVPISNHLYFYWYRQILGQKVEFLVSFYNNEISEKSEIFDDQFSVERPDGSNFTLKIRSTKLEDSAMYFCASSEVLSSGGYTFGSGTRLTVV.

J is TRBJ1-2 and V is TRBV28, with D unresolved. The germline V gene encodes CDR1 MDHEN and CDR2 SYDVKM. Trimming removed 6 bases from V and 3 bases from J, with 14 bases in between. The CDR3 has 14 amino acids. CDR3 protein: CASSSPSGDYGYTF. The DNA of the CDR3 is TGTGCCAGCAGCTCACCGAGCGGGGACTATGGCTACACCTTC.

The V gene is TRBV5-4, the J gene TRBJ2-4, with D tentatively TRBD1 (5 bases). This CDR3 is 17 amino acids long. The V end was cut by 0 bases, the J end by 5 bases, with 18 bases between. The germline V gene encodes CDR1 SGHNT and CDR2 YYREEE (reference sequence). The CDR3 here is CASSLGIDPDMQNIQYF. CDR3 coding DNA: TGTGCCAGCAGCTTGGGTATTGATCCGGACATGCAAAACATTCAGTACTTC.

CDR3 sequence (DNA): TGTGCCAGCAGCTGGACTAGCGGGATCGGGTCCTACGAGCAGTACTTC. Amino acid sequence: CASSWTSGIGSYEQYF. This chain uses TRBV11-2 with TRBJ2-7; 12 nucleotides align to TRBD2. Trimming removed 4 bases from V and 1 base from J; junction bases left unmatched: 5. This CDR3 region has 16 residues. Germline V lookup: CDR1 SGHAT, CDR2 FQNNGV.

J is TRBJ2-5 and V is TRBV19; 10 bases map to TRBD2. V dropped 5 bases and J dropped 2; count of bases not matched to a gene: 2. CDR3 length: 14 residues. CDR1 and CDR2 from the germline V gene are LNHDA and SQIVND (reference sequence). As DNA, the CDR3 is TGTGCCAGTAGTCGGACTAGCGGACAAGAGACCCAGTACTTC. Translation gives CASSRTSGQETQYF.

This clone has only a few counts. V gene TRBV6-6 combines with J gene TRBJ2-7, with 7 bases matching TRBD2. Germline assignment: CDR1 MNHNY and CDR2 SVGAGI (reference sequence). The CDR3 sequence is 13 residues long. With V trimmed by 6 bases and J by 9 bases, 11 bases remained unmatched. The CDR3 region has the DNA TGTGCCAGCAGCGGAAGGACTAGTCTGTGGCAGTACTTC. This gives the protein CASSGRTSLWQYF.